This is a list of T cell receptor beta chains from one sample in a study of CD8 T cells in Susac syndrome. TCRdb used MiXCR to reprocess the immunoSEQ multiplex PCR reads, holding one entry per CDR3 protein. Of tens of thousands of distinct CDR3 sequences listed, more than 85% are singletons. The source material was CD4+ T cells from PBMCs. The receptors originated from a human donor with Susac syndrome. Both conserved end residues are part of each CDR3. The D gene is left open where the match is weak. Clone size appears in some rows only: once, few, many, or a class for an expanded clone.

J gene | clone size | D gene | V gene | CDR3 protein | CDR3 DNA
TRBJ1-4 | NA | NA | TRBV5-1 | CASSYDQGLGEKLFF | TGCGCCAGCAGCTACGATCAGGGGTTGGGGGAAAAACTGTTTTTT
TRBJ1-1 | NA | NA | TRBV7-9 | CASSLEGRRNTEAFF | TGTGCCAGCAGCTTAGAGGGCAGGCGGAACACTGAAGCTTTCTTT
TRBJ1-3 | NA | NA | TRBV7-9 | CASSYQNGNTIYF | TGTGCCAGCAGCTACCAAAATGGAAACACCATATATTTT
TRBJ1-2 | NA | NA | TRBV6-1 | CASSEWGNYGYTF | TGTGCCAGCAGTGAATGGGGTAACTATGGCTACACCTTC
TRBJ2-5 | once | NA | TRBV19 | CASSYYNQETQYF | TGTGCCAGTAGTTATTACAACCAAGAGACCCAGTACTTC
TRBJ2-5 | NA | TRBD2 | TRBV7-8 | CASSLAGLVVETQYF | TGTGCCAGCAGCTTAGCGGGACTAGTCGTGGAGACCCAGTACTTC
TRBJ2-7 | NA | TRBD2 | TRBV6-5 | CASSSAGVGYEQYF | TGTGCCAGCAGTTCTGCGGGAGTAGGTTACGAGCAGTACTTC
TRBJ2-7 | NA | NA | TRBV6-5 | CASSPDRRQVYEQYF | TGTGCCAGCAGTCCAGATAGACGGCAAGTGTACGAGCAGTACTTC
TRBJ2-7 | once | NA | TRBV15 | CATSREGSISYEQYF | TGTGCCACCAGCAGAGAGGGTAGTATAAGCTACGAGCAGTACTTC
TRBJ2-7 | NA | TRBD2 | TRBV18 | CASSPPGLAFLNSYEQYF | TGTGCCAGCTCCCCGCCGGGACTAGCGTTCCTCAATTCCTACGAGCAGTACTTC
TRBJ1-2 | once | TRBD1 | TRBV20-1 | CSALFPGGGYTF | TGCAGTGCGTTATTTCCAGGGGGCGGCTACACCTTC
TRBJ1-2 | NA | TRBD1 | TRBV30 | CAWHLTGRDGYTF | TGTGCCTGGCATCTGACAGGGAGGGATGGCTACACCTTC
TRBJ1-2 | NA | NA | TRBV5-1 | CASSPPQAGPYGYTF | TGCGCCAGCAGCCCCCCTCAGGCGGGCCCCTATGGCTACACCTTC
TRBJ2-3 | NA | TRBD1 | TRBV20-1 | CSAWGQGTTDTQYF | TGCAGTGCTTGGGGACAGGGAACCACAGATACGCAGTATTTT
TRBJ1-5 | NA | TRBD1 | TRBV19 | CASSIQSTGATGQPQHF | TGTGCCAGTAGTATTCAGTCCACAGGGGCCACCGGTCAGCCCCAGCATTTT
TRBJ2-7 | NA | NA | TRBV12-5 | CASGLGVSYEQYF | TGTGCTAGTGGTTTGGGGGTGTCCTACGAGCAGTACTTC
TRBJ2-7 | NA | TRBD2 | TRBV18 | CASSRGEGAYEQYF | TGTGCCAGCTCACGGGGGGAGGGAGCCTACGAGCAGTACTTC
TRBJ2-5 | NA | NA | TRBV12-3/TRBV12-4 | CASSFSGLDQETQYF | TGTGCCAGCAGTTTTTCGGGACTCGACCAAGAGACCCAGTACTTC
TRBJ2-1 | once | TRBD1 | TRBV2 | CASSRETGGRNEQFF | TGTGCCAGCAGTAGAGAAACAGGGGGTCGGAATGAGCAGTTCTTC
TRBJ1-5 | NA | NA | TRBV28 | CASSPPTPRGQPQHF | TGTGCCAGCAGTCCACCGACCCCCCGAGGGCAGCCCCAGCATTTT
TRBJ2-7 | NA | NA | TRBV30 | CAWRTVTPMFDQRTTYEQYF | TGTGCCTGGAGGACGGTCACCCCCATGTTCGACCAAAGAACAACCTACGAGCAGTACTTC
TRBJ2-7 | once | NA | TRBV7-2 | CASSYQDLGEQYF | TGTGCCAGCAGTTACCAAGACCTCGGCGAGCAGTACTTC
TRBJ2-2 | NA | NA | TRBV5-1 | CASSKTLGGTGELFF | TGCGCCAGCAGCAAGACTTTAGGGGGCACCGGGGAGCTGTTTTTT
TRBJ2-7 | NA | TRBD1 | TRBV6-6 | CASSYEGAVSYEQYF | TGTGCCAGCAGTTACGAGGGGGCTGTGTCCTACGAGCAGTACTTC
TRBJ2-3 | NA | NA | TRBV14 | CASSPASGFSDTQYF | TGTGCCAGCAGCCCCGCAAGCGGGTTTTCAGATACGCAGTATTTT
TRBJ1-3 | once | NA | TRBV2 | CASIRGYGNTIYF | TGTGCCAGCATACGGGGATATGGAAACACCATATATTTT
TRBJ1-5 | NA | NA | TRBV3-1 | CASSQDTGRWPQHF | TGTGCCAGCAGCCAAGATACGGGACGGTGGCCCCAGCATTTT
TRBJ2-3 | NA | NA | TRBV6-5 | CASSSQRGSTDTQYF | TGTGCCAGCAGTAGCCAAAGGGGCAGCACAGATACGCAGTATTTT
TRBJ2-7 | NA | NA | TRBV28 | CASSSRSPYEQYF | TGTGCCAGCAGCTCCCGCTCTCCCTACGAGCAGTACTTC
TRBJ2-1 | NA | TRBD2 | TRBV10-3 | CAISESPGLAGRINEQFF | TGTGCCATCAGTGAGTCGCCGGGACTAGCGGGGAGAATCAATGAGCAGTTCTTC
TRBJ1-5 | once | NA | TRBV7-2 | CASRYVGSNQPQHF | TGTGCCAGCCGTTACGTGGGGTCCAATCAGCCCCAGCATTTT
TRBJ2-7 | NA | NA | TRBV7-8 | CASSLALYYEQYF | TGTGCCAGCAGCTTAGCCTTATACTACGAGCAGTACTTC
TRBJ2-1 | few | NA | TRBV2 | CASRPSYNEQFF | TGTGCCAGCAGACCTTCCTACAATGAGCAGTTCTTC
TRBJ1-2 | few | TRBD1 | TRBV3-1 | CASSQAGGYGYTF | TGTGCCAGCAGCCAGGCAGGGGGCTATGGCTACACCTTC
TRBJ1-5 | NA | NA | TRBV2 | CASSEERLGLGSEPQHF | TGTGCCAGCAGTGAAGAGCGCCTCGGGTTGGGGAGTGAGCCCCAGCATTTT
TRBJ1-3 | NA | NA | TRBV18 | CASSRALLTSGNTIYF | TGTGCCAGCTCACGGGCACTACTCACCTCTGGAAACACCATATATTTT
TRBJ2-5 | NA | NA | TRBV7-9 | CASSSSRSETQYF | TGTGCCAGCAGCTCCAGCCGATCAGAGACCCAGTACTTC
TRBJ2-5 | NA | NA | TRBV6-5 | CASNSPPAPAQYF | TGTGCCAGCAACTCCCCTCCTGCCCCCGCCCAGTACTTC
TRBJ1-5 | once | NA | TRBV6-6 | CASRPLPDNQPQHF | TGTGCCAGCAGACCCTTACCGGACAATCAGCCCCAGCATTTT
TRBJ1-3 | NA | NA | TRBV7-2 | CASRLLPGVPSGNTIYF | TGTGCCAGCAGGCTTCTCCCAGGGGTCCCCTCTGGAAACACCATATATTTT
TRBJ2-1 | once | TRBD1 | TRBV2 | CASSSGQGAREQFF | TGTGCCAGCAGTTCTGGACAGGGGGCGAGGGAGCAGTTCTTC
TRBJ1-2 | NA | NA | TRBV20-1 | CSAEGGGTNANYGYTF | TGCAGTGCGGAGGGGGGAGGGACCAACGCTAACTATGGCTACACCTTC
TRBJ2-3 | NA | NA | TRBV6-5 | CASSYSPATTDTQYF | TGTGCCAGCAGTTACTCGCCGGCCACAACAGATACGCAGTATTTT
TRBJ2-3 | NA | NA | TRBV3-1 | CASSQDFGADTQYF | TGTGCCAGCAGCCAAGATTTCGGGGCCGATACGCAGTATTTT
TRBJ1-3 | few | NA | TRBV7-9 | CASSLIQSGNTIYF | TGTGCCAGCAGCTTAATACAATCTGGAAACACCATATATTTT
TRBJ2-3 | NA | NA | TRBV21-1 | CASGKAGGRGSTDTQYF | TGTGCCAGCGGCAAAGCCGGTGGCAGGGGTTCCACAGATACGCAGTATTTT
TRBJ1-5 | NA | NA | TRBV20-1 | CSASPLGSNQPQHF | TGCAGTGCTAGTCCTTTGGGTAGCAATCAGCCCCAGCATTTT
TRBJ2-6 | NA | NA | TRBV30 | CAWSLKGSGANVLTF | TGTGCCTGGAGTCTAAAGGGCTCTGGGGCCAACGTCCTGACTTTC
TRBJ1-1 | NA | NA | TRBV5-6 | CASSFRLRNTEAFF | TGTGCCAGCAGCTTTAGACTGCGGAACACTGAAGCTTTCTTT
TRBJ2-5 | NA | TRBD1 | TRBV7-3 | CASSETGSQETQYF | TGTGCCAGCAGCGAGACAGGGTCCCAAGAGACCCAGTACTTC
TRBJ1-5 | NA | NA | TRBV6-2/TRBV6-3 | CASSPSWGGQTNQPQHF | TGTGCCAGCAGTCCCTCTTGGGGGGGCCAAACGAATCAGCCCCAGCATTTT
TRBJ1-3 | NA | NA | TRBV11-2 | CASTLRGGAGNTIYF | TGTGCCAGCACCCTCCGGGGGGGGGCTGGAAACACCATATATTTT